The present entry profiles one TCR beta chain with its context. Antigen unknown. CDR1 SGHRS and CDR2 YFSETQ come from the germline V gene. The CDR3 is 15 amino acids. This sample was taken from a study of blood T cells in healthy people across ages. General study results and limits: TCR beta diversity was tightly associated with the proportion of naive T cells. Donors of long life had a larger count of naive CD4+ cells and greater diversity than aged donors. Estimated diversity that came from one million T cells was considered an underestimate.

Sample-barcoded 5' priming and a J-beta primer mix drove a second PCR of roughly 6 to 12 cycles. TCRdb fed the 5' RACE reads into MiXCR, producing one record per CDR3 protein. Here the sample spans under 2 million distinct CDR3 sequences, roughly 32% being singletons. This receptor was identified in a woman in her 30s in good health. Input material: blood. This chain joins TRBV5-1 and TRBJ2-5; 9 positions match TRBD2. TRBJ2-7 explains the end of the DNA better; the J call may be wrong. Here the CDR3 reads CASSLEGTSFREQYF. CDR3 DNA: TGCGCCAGCAGCTTGGAGGGGACTAGCTTTCGCGAGCAGTACTTC.